This TCR beta chain originates from a study of blood T cells in healthy people across ages (dated by TCRdb to the mid-2010s). At the level of the whole study: In model experiments, roughly one uniquely barcoded TCR beta cDNA molecule per two T cells was captured by template switching. Age-related changes in TCR beta repertoire diversity were measured in the study by deep sequencing normalized with unique cDNA molecular identifiers. Donors were grouped into four age groups: young (average 16 years), middle-aged (less than 40), aged (around 62) and long-lived (about 90). To avoid experimental bias, donors of different ages were distributed randomly across sequencing lanes. The study analyzed two additional independent replicas of 1 million unique cDNA reads from the same blood draw for two donors, one aged 18 to 29 and one aged 80 or older.

The sample holds a few counts of this clonotype. Its antigen is still unknown. No clone much larger than this one lies a single base away; base qualities are absent. The study at large found these results: The percentage of naive T cells measured by flow cytometry correlated strongly with observed TCR beta diversity. Compared with the aged group, the long-lived group had more naive CD4+ T cells, fewer expanded clones and increased TCR diversity, a pattern suggesting age selection. Estimates of total diversity based on one million sequenced T cells were considered lower bounds and underestimates. Because donor CMV infection status was unknown, age-related changes in expanded clonotypes were potentially confounded. As age increased, observed TCR beta diversity per million T cells dropped in a roughly linear way, and a significant reduction was already evident by age about 40. Since profiling was done on bulk unsorted PBMCs, naive and antigen-experienced compartments could not be conclusively compared.

Libraries were made using 5' RACE. Instrument on record: Illumina HiSeq 2500. A second roughly 6 to 11 cycle PCR used a sample-barcoded 5' primer and a J-beta primer mix. Each TCR beta cDNA molecule received a unique molecular identifier from a template-switch 5' adaptor carrying 12 random nucleotides. Each sample yielded at least 3 million CDR3-containing paired-end reads. All of the RNA was converted into first-strand cDNA using the Mint cDNA synthesis kit, with a TRBC-specific oligonucleotide serving as the primer. After uracil-DNA glycosylase treatment, a first 18-cycle PCR used universal primers M1SS and BC2_uni_R on all cDNA. Per the source publication's procedure: Normalization of each sample was performed by random selection of 1 million high-quality reads, each carrying a distinct molecular identifier. Instead of being binned into consensus sequences, reads that shared molecular identifiers were thrown out. MiTCR, run with a Q25 quality threshold and the strictest error-elimination algorithm, handled CDR3 identification, clonotype clustering and error correction. A nonparametric unseen species model with Euler transformation was used to estimate lower-bound total TCR beta diversity. The raw public reads went through TCRdb reprocessing: fastp at Q25, MiXCR clone calling, in-frame beta chains kept. A single entry per CDR3 protein holds the most common genes and DNA from its merged rows. Here the V and J calls rest on TCRdb's processing, not on the authors' analysis. The sample yields about 1,400,000 distinct CDR3 sequences; 55% to 75% were counted once. The top ten clonotypes cover over 5% of the sample.

The donors were around 39 Caucasian individuals from Russia, aged roughly 6 to 100 years, who were systemically healthy. Each donor gave about 9.7 milliliters of peripheral blood, drawn into EDTA-treated Vacutainer tubes. Ficoll-Paque density-gradient centrifugation was used to isolate PBMCs, with at least 6 million per sample. Trizol reagent was used to extract total RNA from the PBMCs, yielding at least 5.5 micrograms per sample. The percentages of naive CD45RAhigh/CD27high T cells were determined by flow cytometry on a PBMC aliquot from every donor. Cut back by 0 bases and 0 bases, the V and J ends lie 15 bases apart. The germline V gene provides CDR1 LGHNA and CDR2 YNFKEQ. The CDR3 covers 18 residues, taking in both the cysteine and the phenylalanine. Only the CDR3 region is kept as DNA, spanning 54 bases read in frame from base 1.

This sequence originates from a man aged 18 to 29 in good health. The rearrangement combines TRBV4-2 with TRBJ2-1, with no D gene named confidently. Sequencing used blood. The sequenced DNA is TGTGCCAGCAGCCAAGATTGGAGCGACGCTAGCTCCTACAATGAGCAGTTCTTC. It translates to CASSQDWSDASSYNEQFF.